This is a list of T cell receptor beta chains from one sample in a study of PD-1 blockade in mismatch repair-deficient tumors. Clones were read by immunoSEQ multiplex PCR, and TCRdb kept only the in-frame ones, dropping some. Here the sample spans under 50,000 clones, roughly 82% being singletons. The source material was PBMCs, sampled before pembrolizumab treatment. The origin of the receptors is an adult with mismatch repair-deficient cancer. Each CDR3 is given with its conserved first and last residue. D genes are given only for firm matches. Size is stated for part of the rows, as once, few or many counts, or as a class when the clone is expanded.

J gene | V gene | D gene | clone size | CDR3 protein | CDR3 DNA
TRBJ1-4 | TRBV19 | NA | NA | CAVEGRTNEKLFF | TGTGCCGTGGAGGGGAGAACTAATGAAAAACTGTTTTTT
TRBJ2-1 | TRBV6-5 | TRBD2 | once | CASSLAGGPLDEQFF | TGTGCCAGCAGTCTAGCGGGAGGGCCCTTGGATGAGCAGTTCTTC
TRBJ2-2 | TRBV19 | NA | NA | CASSSQGTGTGELFF | TGTGCCAGTAGTTCCCAAGGGACTGGCACCGGGGAGCTGTTTTTT
TRBJ1-5 | TRBV12-5 | NA | NA | CASGFGGHQPQHF | TGTGCTAGTGGTTTTGGAGGGCATCAGCCCCAGCATTTT
TRBJ2-2 | TRBV28 | NA | NA | CASSFRAATGELFF | TGTGCCAGCAGTTTTAGAGCGGCAACCGGGGAGCTGTTTTTT
TRBJ1-2 | TRBV6-6 | NA | NA | CASSLGQTYGYTF | TGTGCCAGCAGTTTGGGGCAGACCTATGGCTACACCTTC
TRBJ2-7 | TRBV6-5 | NA | few | CASSLGGLGGDEQYF | TGTGCCAGCAGCCTAGGGGGGTTGGGGGGGGACGAGCAGTACTTC
TRBJ2-7 | TRBV6-5 | TRBD1 | few | CASSLTGGSYEQYF | TGTGCCAGCAGTTTGACAGGGGGGAGCTACGAGCAGTACTTC
TRBJ1-5 | TRBV9 | NA | once | CASSVEGTNQPQHF | TGTGCCAGCAGCGTAGAAGGAACCAATCAGCCCCAGCATTTT
TRBJ1-5 | TRBV7-5 | NA | once | CARSLDRRPNQPQHF | TGTGCCAGAAGCCTGGACCGACGACCCAATCAGCCCCAGCATTTT
TRBJ2-2 | TRBV6-5 | NA | NA | CASTTPSRAGELFF | TGTGCCAGCACCACCCCTAGCCGCGCCGGGGAGCTGTTTTTT
TRBJ1-2 | TRBV6-1 | NA | NA | CASSISVNYGYTF | TGTGCCAGCAGTATATCTGTGAACTATGGCTACACCTTC
TRBJ2-7 | TRBV19 | TRBD2 | few | CASSIVAGGHEQYF | TGTGCCAGTAGTATTGTCGCGGGAGGACACGAGCAGTACTTC
TRBJ2-1 | TRBV9 | NA | NA | CASSVAPQTSYNEQFF | TGTGCCAGCAGCGTAGCTCCCCAGACCTCCTACAATGAGCAGTTCTTC
TRBJ1-4 | TRBV5-5 | NA | NA | CASSRLDRPSNEKLFF | TGTGCCAGCAGCCGTCTCGACAGGCCAAGCAATGAAAAACTGTTTTTT
TRBJ2-2 | TRBV19 | TRBD2 | few | CASRTSGRWGGELFF | TGTGCCAGTAGGACTAGCGGGAGGTGGGGCGGGGAGCTGTTTTTT
TRBJ2-3 | TRBV5-4 | NA | NA | CASSLGGQFTDTQYF | TGTGCCAGCAGCTTAGGGGGGCAGTTCACAGATACGCAGTATTTT
TRBJ2-7 | TRBV19 | NA | medium-sized | CASSMQGKGEQYF | TGTGCCAGTAGTATGCAGGGCAAGGGCGAGCAGTACTTC
TRBJ2-1 | TRBV2 | NA | NA | CASSVYPGLDQFF | TGTGCCAGCAGTGTGTATCCGGGACTTGACCAGTTCTTC
TRBJ2-3 | TRBV10-2 | NA | NA | CASSVVVGMADTQYF | TGCGCCAGCAGTGTGGTAGTCGGGATGGCAGATACGCAGTATTTT
TRBJ2-7 | TRBV30 | TRBD1 | once | CAWSTGGRSEQYF | TGTGCCTGGAGTACAGGGGGACGGAGCGAGCAGTACTTC
TRBJ1-4 | TRBV18 | NA | once | CASSPRDSLSEKLFF | TGTGCCAGCTCACCACGAGACAGTCTTTCCGAAAAACTGTTTTTT
TRBJ2-5 | TRBV10-3 | NA | NA | CATLSGFLQETQYF | TGTGCCACCCTGAGCGGGTTTCTCCAAGAGACCCAGTACTTC
TRBJ1-3 | TRBV6-1 | NA | NA | CASSASGAGNTIYF | TGTGCCAGCAGTGCCTCGGGGGCTGGAAACACCATATATTTT
TRBJ1-5 | TRBV7-9 | NA | NA | CASSYEGNQPQHF | TGTGCCAGCAGCTACGAGGGCAATCAGCCCCAGCATTTT
TRBJ1-1 | TRBV7-8 | NA | NA | CASSPGRRAAKHMNTEAFF | TGTGCCAGCAGCCCTGGGCGAAGGGCGGCAAAACACATGAACACTGAAGCTTTCTTT
TRBJ1-1 | TRBV5-1 | NA | NA | CASSLEGLNTEAFF | TGCGCCAGCAGCTTGGAGGGTTTGAACACTGAAGCTTTCTTT
TRBJ1-4 | TRBV28 | NA | NA | CASTLFVGEKLFF | TGTGCCAGCACTCTATTTGTGGGTGAAAAACTGTTTTTT
TRBJ2-6 | TRBV27 | NA | NA | CASSLSYRSGANVLTF | TGTGCCAGCAGTTTATCATACCGCTCTGGGGCCAACGTCCTGACTTTC
TRBJ2-4 | TRBV30 | NA | NA | CAWREVGKNIQYF | TGTGCCTGGAGGGAGGTGGGCAAAAACATTCAGTACTTC
TRBJ2-2 | TRBV27 | NA | NA | CASRWAGSSGELFF | TGTGCCAGCAGATGGGCAGGTAGTTCCGGGGAGCTGTTTTTT
TRBJ2-1 | TRBV4-2 | TRBD2 | NA | CASSQEGTSGNNEQFF | TGTGCCAGCAGCCAAGAAGGGACTAGCGGGAACAATGAGCAGTTCTTC
TRBJ2-1 | TRBV6-1 | TRBD2 | NA | CASSEGSGVYNEQFF | TGTGCCAGCAGTGAAGGTAGCGGGGTTTACAATGAGCAGTTCTTC
TRBJ2-6 | TRBV19 | TRBD1 | NA | CASSITLGQGTGANVLTF | TGTGCCAGTAGTATAACGTTGGGACAGGGGACTGGGGCCAACGTCCTGACTTTC
TRBJ2-2 | TRBV6-7 | TRBD2 | NA | CASSYPQTSGKAGELFF | TGTGCCAGCAGTTACCCTCAGACTAGCGGGAAGGCCGGGGAGCTGTTTTTT
TRBJ2-2 | TRBV27 | NA | NA | CASRKGQNTGELFF | TGTGCCAGCAGGAAGGGACAGAACACCGGGGAGCTGTTTTTT
TRBJ1-5 | TRBV4-1 | NA | NA | CASSQAGNQPQHF | TGCGCCAGCAGCCAGGCAGGGAATCAGCCCCAGCATTTT
TRBJ1-2 | TRBV10-3 | NA | NA | CAISDAGRYTF | TGTGCCATCAGTGACGCAGGGCGCTACACCTTC
TRBJ1-5 | TRBV19 | NA | NA | CASSIEGVLHQPQHF | TGTGCCAGTAGTATAGAGGGGGTCCTGCATCAGCCCCAGCATTTT
TRBJ1-2 | TRBV7-9 | NA | NA | CASSSGTSANYGYTF | TGTGCCAGCAGCTCCGGGACATCAGCTAACTATGGCTACACCTTC
TRBJ2-3 | TRBV7-7 | NA | NA | CASSLAGSTDTQYF | TGTGCTAGCAGCTTAGCAGGAAGCACAGATACGCAGTATTTT